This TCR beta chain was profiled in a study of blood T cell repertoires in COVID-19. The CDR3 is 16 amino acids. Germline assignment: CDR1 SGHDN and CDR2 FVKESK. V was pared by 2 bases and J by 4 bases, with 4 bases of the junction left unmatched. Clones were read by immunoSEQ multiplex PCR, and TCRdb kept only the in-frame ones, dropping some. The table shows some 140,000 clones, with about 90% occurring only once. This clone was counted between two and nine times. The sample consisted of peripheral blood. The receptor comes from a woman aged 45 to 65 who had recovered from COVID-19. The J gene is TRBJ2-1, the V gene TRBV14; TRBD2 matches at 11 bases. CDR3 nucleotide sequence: TGTGCCAGCAGCCAACCATCTAGCGGGGGGTACAATGAGCAGTTCTTC. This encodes CASSQPSSGGYNEQFF.